Below, one T cell receptor beta chain is given with its context. Its antigen is as yet unknown. The iRepertoire multiplex PCR system with TCR subtype-specific primers built both bulk and single-cell libraries. TCRdb reprocessed the multiplex PCR reads and keeps a single row for each CDR3 protein, giving no DNA. Its table records roughly 10,000 distinct CDR3 sequences. The donors had carbamazepine-induced Stevens-Johnson syndrome or toxic epidermal necrolysis. This record belongs to a study of T cells in severe cutaneous drug reactions. Whole-study context: Blister fluid/cells and PBMC came from acute- or recovery-stage patients. Study-level findings and limits: A public TCRbeta CDR3 appeared in all seven CBZ-SJS/TEN blister samples, averaging approximately 13%.

This TCR derives from a human donor with Stevens-Johnson syndrome, a severe cutaneous drug reaction. The sequencing input was cells from a skin blister.

CDR3 region: CSASPGGETYNEQFF. The gene calls are TRBV20-1 and TRBJ2-1; the D call of TRBD1 rests on TCRdb alone, since no DNA is present to check it. CDR3 length equals 15 residues. CDR1 and CDR2 (germline): DFQATT, SNEGSKA (reference sequence).